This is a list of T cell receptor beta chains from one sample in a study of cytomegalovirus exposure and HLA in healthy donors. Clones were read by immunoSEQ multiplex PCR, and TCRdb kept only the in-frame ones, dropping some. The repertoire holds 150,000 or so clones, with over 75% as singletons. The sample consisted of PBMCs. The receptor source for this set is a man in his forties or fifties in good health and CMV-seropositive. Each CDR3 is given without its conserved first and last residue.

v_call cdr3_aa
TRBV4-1 ASSQERSQLRGSYEQY
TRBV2 ASSEVEGTEAF
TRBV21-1 ASSKVYRGTGELF
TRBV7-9 ASSPRGLAGKETQY
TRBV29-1 SVEFGTGPQSYEQY
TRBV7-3 ASSAYGDNSPLH
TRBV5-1 ASSLVGPSGANVLT
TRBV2 ASRTGGSSGANVLT
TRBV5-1 ASSTRTGGTEAF
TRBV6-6 ASSYGGATGQPQH
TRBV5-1 ASSLGVAEESYEQY
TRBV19 ASSAGQLLDNEQF
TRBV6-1 ASSELGQGSSYEQY
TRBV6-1 ASTYDRGNSPLH
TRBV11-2 ASRPLRVQGPSYGYT
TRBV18 ASSRNAGTISYEQY
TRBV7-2 ASRRTRPDNEQF
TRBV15 ATSRERQGSYEQY
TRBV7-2 ASSSRDRTEAF
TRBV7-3 ASSLMGGDQPQH
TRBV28 ASSSLGLAGEEQF
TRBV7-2 ASSSYGGLPD
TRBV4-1 ASAPVWRGGETQY
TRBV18 ASSPSGAQASTDTQY
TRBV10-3 AISESRGLGELF
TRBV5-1 ASSQPGTGGTDTQY
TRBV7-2 ASSLSRGVMETQY
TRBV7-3 ASSPTGGSSSGGYT
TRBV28 ASTRDRGSYEQY
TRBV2 ASSEGAGVTTGELF
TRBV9 ASSVVANTYEQY
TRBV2 ASSESTGRETQY